The 12 T cell receptor beta chains below come from one sample, sequenced in a study of CD8 T cells in ankylosing spondylitis (dated by TCRdb to 2016 to 2017). The research as a whole found: Blood from ankylosing spondylitis patients appeared to be characterized by a TCR beta motif composed of eight or nine highly homologous amino acid variants.

Their target antigens are unknown. To prepare the library, 5' RACE was applied. Reads for this sample came from an Illumina HiSeq 2500. TCRdb reprocessed the public reads (quality trimming at Q25 with fastp, clone calling with MiXCR) and kept in-frame beta chains. Rows are unified per CDR3 protein, each entry keeping the most common DNA and genes. Counted in this sample were 200,000 to 250,000 distinct CDR3 sequences; about 18% of them appeared once. Roughly 46% of the sample comes from the top ten. Sequencing was performed on blood, either unsorted or a sorted T cell fraction (not recorded which). These receptors all stem from a male donor with ankylosing spondylitis.

This chain joins TRBV19 and TRBJ2-1; TRBD2 aligns across 7 bases. Germline CDR1 and CDR2: LNHDA and SQIVND (reference sequence). With V trimmed by 3 bases and J by 2 bases, 1 base remained unmatched. CDR3 size: 14 residues. As DNA, the CDR3 is TGTGCCAGTAGTATTGGACTAGCCTACAATGAGCAGTTCTTC. Protein product: CASSIGLAYNEQFF.

This clonotype was counted only a few times. The rearrangement links TRBV5-1 to TRBJ1-1; TRBD1 is a possible D gene (6 bases). The CDR3 covers 14 residues. CDR1 SGHRS and CDR2 YFSETQ come from the germline V gene. The V gene lost 1 base and the J gene lost 5 bases, with 12 bases spanning the gap. CDR3 bases: TGCGCCAGCAGCTTGATGGGGGCGGAGACTGAAGCTTTCTTT. The encoded protein is CASSLMGAETEAFF.

J is TRBJ2-2 and V is TRBV11-2; the match to TRBD1 covers 8 bases. CDR3 length equals 15 residues. V lost 2 bases, J lost 6 bases, and 5 bases stayed unmatched. Germline lookup yields CDR1 SGHAT and CDR2 FQNNGV. This CDR3 is CASSLPQGASGELFF. Written as DNA, the CDR3 is TGTGCCAGCAGCTTACCGCAGGGGGCATCCGGGGAGCTGTTTTTT.

The chain carries TRBV6-6 and TRBJ2-2, with D tentatively TRBD1 (5 bases). This CDR3 is built from 13 residues. CDR1 is MNHNY, CDR2 SVGAGI, per germline (reference sequence). Trimming took off 8 bases at V and 4 bases at J, with 11 bases between the two ends. Here the CDR3 reads CASRAGPTGELFF. CDR3 DNA sequence: TGTGCCAGCCGAGCAGGGCCCACCGGGGAGCTGTTTTTT.

The V call is TRBV12-3 or TRBV12-4, the J call TRBJ2-1; tentative D call: TRBD2 (5 bases). With 4 bases removed from V and 7 bases from J, the gap between germline ends came to 14 bases. This CDR3 comprises 14 residues. The chain's CDR3 is CASSSAVGGNEQFF. The DNA of the CDR3 is TGTGCCAGCAGTTCAGCCGTGGGCGGGAATGAGCAGTTCTTC.

The chain links TRBV27 to TRBJ2-3; 14 nucleotides line up with TRBD2. This CDR3 comprises 18 residues. Per the germline V gene, CDR1 is MNHEY and CDR2 is SMNVEV (reference sequence). V gave up 6 bases and J gave up 3 bases; unmatched junction bases: 11. In nucleotides, the CDR3 is TGTGCCAGCAGGGCTCCGGGACTAGCGGGGGCTGGGACAGATACGCAGTATTTT. Protein product: CASRAPGLAGAGTDTQYF.

The chain has TRBV2 and TRBJ1-2, with D hard to call. The CDR3 extends over 15 amino acids. The germline CDR1 and CDR2 sequences are SNHLY and FYNNEI. V lost 10 bases and J lost 3, with 21 bases in between. CDR3 DNA sequence: TGTGCCAAAACGGCGTCGCGCGGAGCGGACTATGGCTACACCTTC. Amino acids: CAKTASRGADYGYTF. Full variable domain (outside the CDR3, taken from reference TRBV2 and TRBJ1-2): EPEVTQTPSHQVTQMGQEVILRCVPISNHLYFYWYRQILGQKVEFLVSFYNNEISEKSEIFDDQFSVERPDGSNFTLKIRSTKLEDSAMYFCAKTASRGADYGYTFGSGTRLTVV.

This clonotype has a handful of counts. This chain joins TRBV20-1 and TRBJ2-5, with D possibly matching TRBD2 (5 bases). V lost 6 bases, J lost 2 bases, and 10 bases lay in between. CDR3 size: 12 residues. Germline V gene sequence: CDR1 DFQATT, CDR2 SNEGSKA (reference sequence). The DNA of the CDR3 is TGCAGTGCGCCGGACTTTCAAGAGACCCAGTACTTC. Protein: CSAPDFQETQYF.

The table lists this clonotype with a few counts. The chain couples TRBV11-3 to TRBJ2-1; TRBD2 matches at 8 bases. With 5 bases clipped from V and 8 bases from J, the junction kept 8 bases outside the gene matches. This CDR3 comprises 14 residues. CDR1 and CDR2 (germline): SGHNT, YENEEA. The CDR3, as DNA: TGTGCCAGCAGCCCCCGGACTAGCCCCGATGAGCAGTTCTTC. Its protein product is CASSPRTSPDEQFF.

Only a few counts were recorded for this clonotype. V is TRBV20-1 and J is TRBJ2-7; D gene ambiguous. This CDR3 comprises 14 residues. Germline assignment: CDR1 DFQATT and CDR2 SNEGSKA (reference sequence). V gave up 0 bases and J gave up 6 bases, with 15 bases separating them. CDR3 loop: CSARDPTLGSEQYF. CDR3 in DNA: TGCAGTGCTAGAGACCCTACTCTGGGTTCCGAGCAGTACTTC.

In the case of this clonotype: This may come from a read error, since a much larger clone is one base off. This chain connects TRBV12-3 or TRBV12-4 to TRBJ2-2; 7 bases fit TRBD2. V dropped 7 bases and J dropped 6; count of bases not matched to a gene: 5. CDR3 length: 13 residues. The CDR3 region is CASIRGGSGELFF. CDR3 bases: TGTGCCAGCATTAGGGGAGGGTCCGGGGAGCTGTTTTTT.

The chain is built from TRBV9 and TRBJ2-1, with 9 bases lining up with TRBD2. There are 15 residues in the CDR3. Germline-derived CDR1 and CDR2 are SGDLS and YYNGEE. V lost 3 bases, J lost 4 bases, and 5 bases stayed unmatched. The CDR3 here is CASSGERGAYNEQFF. The CDR3, as DNA: TGTGCCAGCAGCGGGGAGCGGGGGGCGTACAATGAGCAGTTCTTC.